Below are 29 T cell receptor beta chains sequenced from a single sample in a study of shared clonotypes between healthy human individuals. This table comes from immunoSEQ multiplex PCR, and its TCRdb copy is limited to in-frame clones, with some not included. Of approximately 810,000 clones in the sample, nearly 95% are singletons; the top ten hold 20% to 30%. Naive CD8 cells comprised CD45RO-negative, CCR7-positively selected cells, excluding terminally differentiated effector memory CD45RA+ cells. Input material: naive CD8+ T cells sorted from blood. These receptors were collected from a man aged 30 to 45 in good health.

The chain carries TRBV19 and TRBJ2-1; D perhaps matches TRBD2 (5 bases). V was cut by 1 base and J by 6 bases, with 13 bases left in between. Germline CDR1 is LNHDA and CDR2 is SQIVND (reference sequence). The CDR3 is 15 residues long. The CDR3 here is CASSIVGGGSNEQFF. Written as DNA, the CDR3 is TGTGCCAGTAGTATAGTTGGCGGAGGTAGCAATGAGCAGTTCTTC.

The genes are TRBV27 and TRBJ2-3; TRBD2 matches at 14 bases. Germline V CDR1 and CDR2: MNHEY, SMNVEV (reference sequence). The CDR3 consists of 15 residues. The ends lost 5 bases at V and 6 bases at J; junction bases unmatched: 4. DNA for the CDR3: TGTGCCAGCAGTGGGGGACTAGCGGGAGCGGATACGCAGTATTTT. Its protein product is CASSGGLAGADTQYF.

This rearrangement joins TRBV7-9 to TRBJ1-4, with D unclear. V lost 4 bases and J 8 bases, leaving 17 bases between the germline ends. Germline-derived CDR1 and CDR2 are SEHNR and FQNEAQ (reference sequence). The CDR3 loop spans 15 amino acids. CDR3 nucleotides: TGTGCCAGCAGCTGGCTCAGTACCGGTGGAGAAAAACTGTTTTTT. The encoded protein is CASSWLSTGGEKLFF. The full variable domain, completed using reference TRBV7-9 and TRBJ1-4, is DTGVSQNPRHKITKRGQNVTFRCDPISEHNRLYWYRQTLGQGPEFLTYFQNEAQLEKSRLLSDRFSAERPKGSFSTLEIQRTEQGDSAMYLCASSWLSTGGEKLFFGSGTQLSVL.

The chain links TRBV5-4 to TRBJ2-1; D remains unclear. CDR1 and CDR2 from the germline V gene are SGHNT and YYREEE (reference sequence). The V end lost 4 bases, the J end lost 8 bases, and 16 bases lay between the germline ends. This CDR3 region has 14 residues. As DNA, the CDR3 is TGTGCCAGCAGCCCCTACAACGACCGGGATGAGCAGTTCTTC. Its translation: CASSPYNDRDEQFF.

This chain links TRBV27 with TRBJ2-7, with D possibly being TRBD1 or TRBD2 (5 bases each). CDR1 is MNHEY and CDR2 is SMNVEV in the germline V gene (reference sequence). The ends were cut back, 6 bases at V and 2 bases at J, with 14 bases in the middle. The CDR3 consists of 14 residues. CDR3 loop: CASSQNGAPYEQYF. CDR3 in DNA: TGTGCCAGCAGCCAGAACGGGGCCCCCTACGAGCAGTACTTC.

This chain connects TRBV27 to TRBJ1-5; TRBD1 is a possible D gene (6 bases). Germline V gene sequence: CDR1 MNHEY, CDR2 SMNVEV (reference sequence). The CDR3 extends over 15 amino acids. Trimming removed 5 bases at V and 7 bases at J, with 18 bases between. CDR3 in amino acids: CASSKTGPVGQPQHF. The CDR3 coding sequence is TGTGCCAGCAGTAAGACAGGCCCAGTGGGCCAGCCCCAGCATTTT.

The CDR3 DNA reads as TGCGCCAGCAGCTCGACAGGGGGCCCCGCATACGAGCAGTACTTC. Translation: CASSSTGGPAYEQYF. The V call is TRBV5-1, the J call TRBJ2-7, with 10 bases that match TRBD1. Germline V gene lookup returns CDR1 SGHRS and CDR2 YFSETQ. J was trimmed by 4 bases and V by 3 bases; bases with no gene match: 7. This CDR3 contains 15 residues.

The CDR3 spells CASSQDSWTGTYGYTF. The CDR3 DNA follows: TGTGCCAGCAGCCAAGATAGCTGGACAGGGACCTATGGCTACACCTTC. The chain links TRBV14 to TRBJ1-2; 8 bases map to TRBD1. With 0 bases clipped from V and 4 bases from J, the junction kept 7 bases outside the gene matches. Germline lookup yields CDR1 SGHDN and CDR2 FVKESK. This CDR3 comprises 16 residues.

This sequence joins TRBV27 and TRBJ1-5; the match to TRBD1 covers 8 bases. This CDR3 has 18 residues. The ends lost 5 bases at V and 6 bases at J; junction bases unmatched: 18. Germline assignment: CDR1 MNHEY and CDR2 SMNVEV (reference sequence). The CDR3 sequence: CASSPSPWDRSSTQPQHF. Here the CDR3 DNA reads TGTGCCAGCAGTCCATCACCGTGGGACAGGTCGTCCACTCAGCCCCAGCATTTT.

The J gene is TRBJ2-1, the V gene TRBV6-5, with 7 bases identical to TRBD2. The length of the CDR3 is 16 residues. Trimming cost V 4 bases and J 4 bases; bases outside gene matches: 10. The germline gives CDR1 MNHEY, CDR2 SVGAGI. As DNA, the CDR3 is TGTGCCAGCAGTTCAATCGGACTAGTTGGGTACAATGAGCAGTTCTTC. It is translated as CASSSIGLVGYNEQFF.

The V call is TRBV27, the J call TRBJ2-5; TRBD2 is a possible D gene (5 bases). CDR1 and CDR2 from the germline V gene are MNHEY and SMNVEV (reference sequence). The V gene lost 2 bases and the J gene lost 5 bases, with 9 bases spanning the gap. The CDR3 covers 13 residues. The CDR3 nucleotides are TGTGCCAGCAGTTTAGGACTTAAGGAGACCCAGTACTTC. Its translation is CASSLGLKETQYF.

CDR3 DNA: TGCGCCAGCAGTGGTGGGGCAGGGGGCTTCGGGGAGCTGTTTTTT. Translated, it gives CASSGGAGGFGELFF. The V and J genes are TRBV10-1 and TRBJ2-2; 8 nucleotides agree with TRBD1. The V and J ends lost 4 bases and 7 bases, in that order; junction bases with no gene match: 8. This CDR3 has 15 residues. Per germline, CDR1 WNHNN and CDR2 SYGVQD (reference sequence).

V gene TRBV10-2 combines with J gene TRBJ2-1; D uncertain. The CDR3 spans 13 residues. V was cut by 8 bases and J by 0 bases, with 8 bases left in between. Looked up from germline, CDR1 is WSHSY and CDR2 is SAAADI. CDR3 protein: CASFVSSYNEQFF. The CDR3 region has the DNA TGCGCCAGCTTTGTGAGCTCCTACAATGAGCAGTTCTTC.

The chain recombines TRBV5-6 with TRBJ2-7; TRBD1 matches 9 bases. The CDR3 spans 14 residues. After removal of 2 bases from V and 3 bases from J, the junction contained 3 bases not matched to a gene. Germline CDR1 reads SGHDT; CDR2 reads YYEEEE. The CDR3 DNA sequence: TGTGCCAGCAGCTTACAGGGGGCAGTCTACGAGCAGTACTTC. Its translation is CASSLQGAVYEQYF.

The chain combines TRBV6-5 with TRBJ2-1, with 13 bases lining up with TRBD2. Losses at the gene ends were 5 bases for V and 7 bases for J; bases not matched to a gene: 5. CDR3 length: 15 amino acids. CDR1 MNHEY and CDR2 SVGAGI come from the germline V gene. The CDR3 sequence is CASSILAGGPNEQFF. The CDR3 DNA reads TGTGCCAGCAGTATACTAGCGGGGGGGCCAAATGAGCAGTTCTTC.

This clone was counted once. The chain joins TRBV19 to TRBJ2-7, with 8 bases identical to TRBD1. The V gene end was trimmed by 2 bases and the J gene end by 5 bases; junction bases not matched to a gene: 2. The CDR3 is 13 residues long. Germline V lookup: CDR1 LNHDA, CDR2 SQIVND (reference sequence). The CDR3 region has the DNA TGTGCCAGTAGTATAAGACAGGGGAACGAGCAGTACTTC. Amino acid sequence: CASSIRQGNEQYF.

This chain links TRBV5-6 with TRBJ2-7; 10 nucleotides align to TRBD2. Germline-derived CDR1 and CDR2 are SGHDT and YYEEEE. With V trimmed by 1 base and J by 3 bases, 4 bases remained unmatched. CDR3 length equals 15 residues. The CDR3 spells CASSLFASGSYEQYF. Here the CDR3 DNA reads TGTGCCAGCAGCTTGTTTGCTAGCGGGAGCTACGAGCAGTACTTC. The full variable domain, completed using reference TRBV5-6 and TRBJ2-7, is DAGVTQSPTHLIKTRGQQVTLRCSPKSGHDTVSWYQQALGQGPQFIFQYYEEEERQRGNFPDRFSGHQFPNYSSELNVNALLLGDSALYLCASSLFASGSYEQYFGPGTRLTVT.

The chain employs TRBV25-1 and TRBJ2-1, with 9 bases identical to TRBD2. Germline V lookup: CDR1 MGHDK, CDR2 SYGVNS. The ends lost 7 bases at V and 3 bases at J; junction bases unmatched: 4. The length of the CDR3 is 14 residues. CDR3 protein: CASKDSGSYNEQFF. The CDR3 DNA is TGTGCCAGCAAGGATAGCGGGAGCTACAATGAGCAGTTCTTC.

V usage is TRBV18 and J usage is TRBJ1-1; perhaps TRBD1 as D (5 bases). Per germline, CDR1 KGHSH and CDR2 LQKENI. CDR3 length: 14 amino acids. V was pared by 3 bases and J by 5 bases, with 13 bases between. The CDR3 spells CASSPPRAGTEAFF. CDR3 nucleotides: TGTGCCAGCTCACCCCCCAGGGCGGGTACTGAAGCTTTCTTT.

The chain is built from TRBV11-2 and TRBJ2-1, with 9 bases fitting TRBD2. The CDR3 runs to 17 residues. The V gene's germline CDR1 is SGHAT and CDR2 FQNNGV. Unmatched junction bases numbered 5, after V lost 2 bases and J lost 0 bases. The CDR3 loop is CASSLLAGADSYNEQFF. The CDR3 nucleotides read TGTGCCAGCAGCTTATTAGCGGGGGCGGACTCCTACAATGAGCAGTTCTTC.

This chain joins TRBV28 and TRBJ2-5; 7 bases line up with TRBD1. The CDR3 spans 18 residues. The ends lost 3 bases at V and 0 bases at J; junction bases unmatched: 13. CDR1 MDHEN and CDR2 SYDVKM come from the germline V gene. The CDR3 DNA reads TGTGCCAGCAGTTTTCCACCCTGGGACAGCCAGAACCAAGAGACCCAGTACTTC. It codes for CASSFPPWDSQNQETQYF.

The chain carries TRBV6-6 and TRBJ2-2; 11 nucleotides match TRBD2. The V and J ends lost 8 bases and 5 bases, in that order; junction bases with no gene match: 10. The germline V gene encodes CDR1 MNHNY and CDR2 SVGAGI (reference sequence). The CDR3 totals 16 residues. CDR3 nucleotides: TGTGCCAGCCTTAGCACCACTAGCGGGAGAACCGGGGAGCTGTTTTTT. It specifies CASLSTTSGRTGELFF.

The CDR3 is CSVVSGGEQYF. CDR3 DNA sequence: TGCAGCGTTGTCTCAGGGGGCGAGCAGTACTTC. The chain combines TRBV29-1 with TRBJ2-7; 7 bases are shared with TRBD1. CDR1 and CDR2 (germline): SQVTM, ANQGSEA. This CDR3 spans 11 amino acids. The V and J ends lost 4 bases and 6 bases, in that order; junction bases with no gene match: 3.

This chain uses TRBV10-2 with TRBJ2-7; a possible D gene is TRBD2 (5 bases). The CDR3 extends over 13 amino acids. Germline V gives CDR1 WSHSY, CDR2 SAAADI. With 6 bases removed from V and 2 bases from J, the gap between germline ends came to 11 bases. CDR3 sequence reads: CASSEGSPYEQYF. CDR3 DNA: TGCGCCAGCAGCGAGGGCTCCCCCTACGAGCAGTACTTC.

V gene TRBV27 combines with J gene TRBJ2-2, with a possible D match to TRBD1 (5 bases). The germline V and J ends were trimmed by 4 bases and 4 bases, with 19 bases remaining between them. The CDR3 runs to 17 residues. Germline V lookup: CDR1 MNHEY, CDR2 SMNVEV (reference sequence). CDR3: CASSSMAWGEGTGELFF. CDR3 coding DNA: TGTGCCAGCAGTTCAATGGCATGGGGCGAAGGCACCGGGGAGCTGTTTTTT.

This clone was counted once. This sample includes further DNA sequences coding for the same CDR3. This chain uses TRBV5-1 with TRBJ2-1, with unresolved D. Between the trimmed V and J ends, which lost 4 bases and 6 bases, there was a span of 5 bases. The CDR3 spans 11 residues. CDR1 SGHRS and CDR2 YFSETQ come from the germline V gene. The CDR3, as DNA: TGCGCCAGCAGCCTGAGCAATGAGCAGTTCTTC. Its protein product is CASSLSNEQFF. Together with reference TRBV5-1 and TRBJ2-1, the CDR3 gives the full variable domain: KAGVTQTPRYLIKTRGQQVTLSCSPISGHRSVSWYQQTPGQGLQFLFEYFSETQRNKGNFPGRFSGRQFSNSRSEMNVSTLELGDSALYLCASSLSNEQFFGPGTRLTVL.

J is TRBJ1-5 and V is TRBV7-9; no definite D call. With 6 bases removed from V and 2 bases from J, the gap between germline ends came to 20 bases. This CDR3 spans 17 amino acids. In germline, CDR1 is SEHNR, CDR2 FQNEAQ (reference sequence). CDR3: CASSTEEVSRGNQPQHF. The CDR3 nucleotides are TGTGCCAGCAGTACAGAGGAAGTTAGTAGGGGCAATCAGCCCCAGCATTTT. The full variable domain, rest sourced from reference TRBV7-9 and TRBJ1-5, is DTGVSQNPRHKITKRGQNVTFRCDPISEHNRLYWYRQTLGQGPEFLTYFQNEAQLEKSRLLSDRFSAERPKGSFSTLEIQRTEQGDSAMYLCASSTEEVSRGNQPQHFGDGTRLSIL.

The chain recombines TRBV29-1 with TRBJ2-5; 9 bases map to TRBD1. The J segment lost 2 bases and the V segment lost 6 bases, leaving 7 bases of the junction unmatched. The V gene's germline CDR1 is SQVTM and CDR2 ANQGSEA. This CDR3 comprises 14 residues. This chain's CDR3 is CSVFSDRGQETQYF. CDR3 nucleotide sequence: TGCAGCGTCTTCTCCGACAGGGGGCAAGAGACCCAGTACTTC.

The chain joins TRBV28 to TRBJ2-7; D is perhaps TRBD2 (6 bases). Germline CDR1 is MDHEN and CDR2 is SYDVKM. The V end was cut by 11 bases, the J end by 3 bases, with 20 bases between. This CDR3 contains 14 residues. CDR3 region: CASYGPGRDYEQYF. DNA of the CDR3: TGTGCCTCCTACGGACCAGGGCGGGACTACGAGCAGTACTTC.